This T cell receptor beta chain appears in the sequencing data of a study of CD8 T cells in ankylosing spondylitis. Study outcomes and limitations: Several highly homologous variants made up a TCR beta motif, and this motif appeared characteristic of ankylosing spondylitis blood.

The V gene end was trimmed by 5 bases and the J gene end by 4 bases; junction bases not matched to a gene: 8. CDR1 is SGHDN and CDR2 is FVKESK in the germline V gene. The CDR3 consists of 15 residues. As to this clonotype: Its target is not known.

One entry per CDR3 protein, called by TCRdb with MiXCR from the 5' RACE reads. The sample lists approximately 150,000 distinct CDR3 sequences, around 9.6% occurring once. The chain is built from TRBV14 and TRBJ2-5, with TRBD2 identical over 9 bases. The TCR was taken from a female donor with ankylosing spondylitis or in good health (not recorded which). Sequenced material: blood, either unsorted or a sorted T cell fraction (not recorded which). In DNA, the CDR3 is TGTGCCAGCAGCAAAGTCTCGGGACTAGCAGAGACCCAGTACTTC. This sequence encodes CASSKVSGLAETQYF.